The clone carrying this T cell receptor (beta chain) has just one count. Its antigen remains unidentified. Repertoires were generated with immunoSEQ multiplex PCR, while TCRdb's copy carries only in-frame clones and drops some. The top ten clones hold approximately 0.99% of a sample with more than 60,000 clones, approximately 90% of them seen once. Germline V lookup: CDR1 LNHDA, CDR2 SQIVND (reference sequence). The V end lost 5 bases, the J end lost 0 bases, and 11 bases lay between the germline ends. The CDR3 length is 15 residues. This sample was taken from a study of OX40 agonist ivuxolimab in advanced cancers. Background on the study: The group had a mean age of about 64 years, ranged from 23 to 79, and was 82.7% male. Eligibility admitted prior anti-PD-1, anti-PD-L1 or anti-CTLA-4 therapy; 30% to 40% had some.

General study results and limits: On average, a greater number of expanded clones characterised CD8+ T cells relative to CD4+. Clones of CD4+ and CD8+ blood T cells grew by week 6 at doses of 0.1 to 3.0 mg/kg.

V is TRBV19 and J is TRBJ2-1; no clear D. The material was CD4+ or CD8+ T cells sorted from blood, obtained in a trial of the OX40 agonist ivuxolimab. The sequence was collected from an adult with an advanced solid tumor such as melanoma, head and neck, liver or kidney cancer. The chain's CDR3 is CASSLEPSSYNEQFF. Here the CDR3 DNA reads TGTGCCAGTAGTCTCGAACCTAGCTCCTACAATGAGCAGTTCTTC.